This T cell receptor (beta chain) appears in the sequencing data of a study of blood T cell repertoires in COVID-19. Seattle-derived patients entered the study during active infection and were followed longitudinally. Methods used by the authors: Amplification of reference gene primers was used by the study to estimate nucleated cell counts. Here immunoSEQ multiplex PCR was the method, and the copy in TCRdb shows in-frame clones only, minus some. Clonal size and the V and J genes are those of that table, whereas D and trimming came from the DNA. This table holds about 200,000 clones, 94% found once. Per germline, CDR1 SGDLS and CDR2 YYNGEE. This CDR3 is 15 amino acids long. Trimming stripped 2 bases from V and 5 bases from J, with 16 bases between.

The source is a man between 25 and 39 years old with COVID-19, enrolled during active disease. The chain recombines TRBV9 with TRBJ2-5, with D perhaps TRBD2 (6 bases). Sequenced sample: peripheral blood. The CDR3 loop reads CASSVSGTPRETQYF. The CDR3 DNA reads as TGTGCCAGCAGCGTCTCCGGGACTCCTCGGGAGACCCAGTACTTC.